These 3 T cell receptor beta chains originate from one sample sequenced in a study of Graves' ophthalmopathy and Graves' hyperthyroidism. RNA transcripts served as template for amplifying TCR beta CDR3 sequences. After a first-round RT-PCR with HTBI primers, a second-round multiplex PCR was run. In TCRdb, the multiplex PCR reads were re-called with MiXCR into one record per CDR3 protein. The sample has roughly 1.1 million distinct CDR3 sequences, 36% seen once. The specimen sequenced was peripheral blood or thyroid tissue (not recorded which). Source of these receptors: an adult man with Graves' hyperthyroidism.

The chain combines TRBV3-1 with TRBJ1-2; D is unresolved. CDR1 is LGHDT, CDR2 YNNKEL, per germline (reference sequence). There are 15 residues in the CDR3. The germline V and J ends were trimmed by 0 bases and 0 bases, with 8 bases remaining between them. The CDR3 DNA reads as TGTGCCAGCAGCCAAGACAGGACTACTAACTATGGCTACACCTTC. It codes for CASSQDRTTNYGYTF.

The V and J genes are TRBV7-9 and TRBJ2-1; the D gene could be TRBD1 or TRBD2 (5 bases each). The germline V gene encodes CDR1 SEHNR and CDR2 FQNEAQ (reference sequence). Trimming left V 8 bases short and J 0 bases short, with 8 bases between. The CDR3 runs to 13 residues. CDR3 sequence: CASARGSYNEQFF. CDR3 nucleotides: TGTGCCAGCGCGAGGGGCTCCTACAATGAGCAGTTCTTC.

The chain carries TRBV10-2 and TRBJ1-1; D is perhaps TRBD1 (6 bases). The CDR3 covers 14 residues. Between the trimmed V and J ends, which lost 6 bases and 3 bases, there was a span of 14 bases. The germline CDR1 and CDR2 sequences are WSHSY and SAAADI. This CDR3 is CASSGADRYTEAFF. The CDR3 nucleotides are TGCGCCAGCAGCGGGGCCGACAGGTACACTGAAGCTTTCTTT.